This TCR delta chain was captured in a study of gamma-delta T cells after stem cell transplantation (dated by TCRdb to the mid-2010s). The receptor library was made with RT-PCR. TCRdb shows the sequencer as Illumina MiSeq. TCRdb reprocessed the public reads with the caller CATT; rows with the same DNA were merged afterwards. For this sample there are about 760 delta-chain clones; 2% to 2.5% appear just once. The top ten hold 40% to 60% of the sample. This clone has more than one count but fewer than ten. What antigen it recognizes has not been identified. This likely stems from a read error, as it lies one base from a far larger clone. The CDR3 sequence holds 18 residues, the cysteine and phenylalanine included. Only the CDR3 DNA is retained, 54 bases long and in frame from the first base. CDR1 TSWWSYY and CDR2 QGS were looked up in the germline V gene. The germline V and J ends show losses of 1 base and 3 bases respectively, and no gene match explains 14 bases of the junction.

The chain is encoded by TRDV1 joined to TRDJ1; 7 junctional bases match TRDD3. This receptor was taken from a human donor. It is not recorded whose cells these are; they may come from a transplant donor. Sequenced material: gamma-delta T cells. The nucleotide sequence is TGTGCTCTTGGGGAACCGCGAGGGGATAAAAAGTACGCCGATAAACTCATCTTT. Its protein is CALGEPRGDKKYADKLIF.